The sequence of this T cell receptor beta chain was determined in a study of T cell responses to AZD1222 COVID-19 vaccine. Study findings and constraints: Close to half of spike-specific TCRs reportedly recognize unmutated variant regions.

The protocol was immunoSEQ multiplex PCR, while the TCRdb copy is restricted to in-frame clones and leaves out a portion. The table records approximately 200,000 clones, roughly nine tenths of them present only once. With regard to this clone: Antigen unknown.

The V and J ends lost 1 base and 4 bases, in that order; junction bases with no gene match: 5. Germline V CDR1 and CDR2: SGHVS, FNYEAQ. CDR3 length equals 15 residues. Pooling was applied to second doses at about 4 or about 12 weeks. The chain employs TRBV7-6 and TRBJ1-1, with TRBD1 matching 8 bases. The receptor was derived from an adult who received the AZD1222 COVID-19 vaccine. The sequencing used peripheral blood, collected 28 days after the second AZD1222 dose. In DNA form, the CDR3 reads TGTGCCAGCAGCTTAGACAGGGGGATTCCCACTGAAGCTTTCTTT. Translating gives CASSLDRGIPTEAFF.